The clone carrying this TCR beta chain was seen only a few times. The data derive from a study of blood T cells in healthy people across ages. Per the germline V gene, CDR1 is SGHVS and CDR2 is FNYEAQ. The CDR3 length is 16 residues. V dropped 1 base and J dropped 4 bases, with 15 bases sitting between them. Next came a second PCR, run for about 7 to 12 cycles, which used a sample-barcoded 5' primer along with a J-beta primer mix. Each cDNA molecule was tagged by a template-switch adaptor with 12 random nucleotides. Each CDR3 protein gets one entry after TCRdb re-called the 5' RACE reads with MiXCR. The sample shows about 580,000 distinct CDR3 sequences, under 55% of them seen only once.

Sequencing was done on a sample of blood. This TCR was recovered from a man older than 75 in good health. The chain has TRBV7-6 and TRBJ2-3; D may be TRBD1 or TRBD2 (6 bases each). The CDR3 sequence is CASSLGLGGRSDTQYF. The CDR3, as DNA: TGTGCCAGCAGCTTAGGGCTCGGGGGCAGGTCAGATACGCAGTATTTT.